This T cell receptor (beta chain) was profiled in a study of regulatory T cells in long-lasting Graves disease. This CDR3 is built from 14 residues. The V gene end was trimmed by 3 bases and the J gene end by 7 bases; junction bases not matched to a gene: 3. CDR1 and CDR2 (germline): LGHDT, YNNKEL (reference sequence). The time point: newly diagnosed GD, antithyroid drugs for less than 3 months. Isolated PBMC RNA provided the starting material for the TCR library. Combining iRepertoire HTBI primers with Arm-PCR of CDR3 regions, the authors built TCR beta libraries. Using its own MiXCR run on the multiplex PCR reads, TCRdb lists one record per CDR3 protein. Of about 540,000 distinct CDR3 sequences in the sample, roughly 13% were seen once. These data are also associated with another study on T cells in Graves' hyperthyroidism and ophthalmopathy.

This sequence originates from a man between 25 and 39 years old with Graves disease. Specimen: peripheral blood mononuclear cells (PBMCs), collected at new diagnosis, from a patient treated with antithyroid drugs. The chain couples TRBV3-1 to TRBJ1-6, with 7 bases lining up with TRBD1. CDR3 nucleotides: TGTGCCAGCAGCCATTGGACAGGAAATTCACCCCTCCACTTT. This sequence encodes CASSHWTGNSPLHF.